Sequencing of this T cell receptor beta chain was carried out in a study of OX40 agonist ivuxolimab in advanced cancers. Across the study: With ivuxolimab, an agonistic anti-OX40 (CD134) antibody, patients were treated.

Germline-derived CDR1 and CDR2 are MNHEY and SMNVEV (reference sequence). The junction had 7 bases not matched to a gene; V was cut back by 6 bases and J by 0 bases. The CDR3 totals 16 residues. As concerns this clone: Its antigen remains unknown.

Here immunoSEQ multiplex PCR was the method, and the copy in TCRdb shows in-frame clones only, minus some. The sample carries about 46,000 clones, about nine tenths recorded once. General observations from the study: More expanded clones were seen, on average, in CD8+ T cells than in CD4+.

This specimen consisted of CD4+ or CD8+ T cells sorted from blood, obtained in a trial of the OX40 agonist ivuxolimab. This chain links TRBV27 with TRBJ2-3; 9 bases are a match to TRBD2. The receptor was isolated from an adult with an advanced solid tumor such as melanoma, head and neck, liver or kidney cancer. CDR3 sequence: CASRRSAGGSTDTQYF. CDR3 DNA: TGTGCCAGCAGGCGTTCAGCGGGAGGAAGCACAGATACGCAGTATTTT.